These 14 T cell receptor beta chains share one sample of origin, sequenced in a study of blood T cell repertoires in COVID-19. Profiled with immunoSEQ multiplex PCR; TCRdb holds only in-frame clones, not every one. The data contain more than 250,000 clones, almost 90% of them singletons. The sample comprised PBMCs or T cells enriched from blood (not recorded which). The receptors here all came from a woman aged 18 to 35 with acute COVID-19.

The chain joins TRBV7-8 to TRBJ2-7; 7 nucleotides align to TRBD2. The germline V gene encodes CDR1 SGHVS and CDR2 FQNEAQ. V lost 1 base, J lost 0 bases, and 6 bases stayed unmatched. CDR3 length equals 16 residues. CDR3 DNA sequence: TGTGCCAGCAGCTTAGGGTCTGGGGGGGACTCCTACGAGCAGTACTTC. This translates into CASSLGSGGDSYEQYF.

The chain employs TRBV4-1 and TRBJ2-7; 7 bases line up with TRBD1. The germline V gene has CDR1 MGHRA and CDR2 YSYEKL. Losses at the gene ends were 4 bases for V and 2 bases for J; bases not matched to a gene: 8. CDR3 size: 15 residues. DNA for the CDR3: TGCGCCAGCAGCCGAGTCACAGGGGATACCTACGAGCAGTACTTC. Its translation is CASSRVTGDTYEQYF.

The chain recombines TRBV30 with TRBJ1-3; 8 bases map to TRBD1. V dropped 1 base and J dropped 3; count of bases not matched to a gene: 8. The CDR3 runs to 16 residues. CDR1 is GTSNPN, CDR2 SVGIG, per germline (reference sequence). CDR3 sequence reads: CAWSGGGQAGGNTIYF. The CDR3 coding sequence is TGTGCCTGGAGTGGAGGGGGACAGGCGGGTGGAAACACCATATATTTT.

This clone was counted a single time. The gene calls are TRBV14 and TRBJ2-3; D perhaps matches TRBD2 (7 bases). Germline CDR1 SGHDN, CDR2 FVKESK. CDR3 length: 16 amino acids. V shed 3 bases and J shed 2 bases, with 15 bases lying between them. The CDR3 protein is CASSQMGGLVTDTQYF. The CDR3 region has the DNA TGTGCCAGCAGCCAGATGGGGGGGCTGGTCACAGATACGCAGTATTTT.

The V and J genes are TRBV30 and TRBJ1-2; the match to TRBD1 covers 9 bases. Germline CDR1 and CDR2: GTSNPN and SVGIG (reference sequence). V gave up 4 bases and J gave up 5 bases; unmatched junction bases: 8. This CDR3 region has 14 residues. In nucleotides, the CDR3 is TGTGCCTGGACCCCCGGGACAGGGTTGTATGGCTACACCTTC. It is translated as CAWTPGTGLYGYTF.

This clone was observed a single time. The chain recombines TRBV28 with TRBJ2-5; 8 nucleotides agree with TRBD1. The germline V gene encodes CDR1 MDHEN and CDR2 SYDVKM. The CDR3 has 14 residues. With 6 bases clipped from V and 1 base from J, the junction kept 4 bases outside the gene matches. CDR3 sequence: CASRRTGTQETQYF. DNA of the CDR3: TGTGCCAGCAGGCGGACAGGGACCCAAGAGACCCAGTACTTC.

The chain recombines TRBV11-2 with TRBJ1-1; D not resolved. Trimming took 2 bases from V and 1 from J, leaving 17 bases between them. The CDR3 is 17 amino acids. Germline CDR1 SGHAT, CDR2 FQNNGV. CDR3 region: CASSLYSSARSNTEAFF. CDR3 DNA sequence: TGTGCCAGCAGCTTATACAGCTCCGCCAGGTCGAACACTGAAGCTTTCTTT.

The chain is built from TRBV14 and TRBJ2-3, with D hard to call. V gave up 0 bases and J gave up 1 base, with 8 bases separating them. This CDR3 comprises 15 residues. The germline V gene encodes CDR1 SGHDN and CDR2 FVKESK. The CDR3 loop reads CASSQDLSGTDTQYF. The CDR3, as DNA: TGTGCCAGCAGCCAAGACCTTTCGGGCACAGATACGCAGTATTTT.

The rearrangement links TRBV27 to TRBJ2-3; 8 bases align to TRBD1. CDR3 length equals 15 residues. The germline V gene has CDR1 MNHEY and CDR2 SMNVEV (reference sequence). V gave up 6 bases and J gave up 2 bases; unmatched junction bases: 7. The CDR3 sequence is CASSWQGAFTDTQYF. The CDR3 DNA reads as TGTGCCAGCAGCTGGCAGGGGGCATTCACAGATACGCAGTATTTT.

This clone was seen a single time. The chain combines TRBV5-6 with TRBJ2-7; maybe TRBD2 (6 bases). Deletions cut 3 bases from V and 2 bases from J, with 9 bases between. Germline V gene sequence: CDR1 SGHDT, CDR2 YYEEEE. There are 13 residues in the CDR3. Here the CDR3 reads CASSSEGPYEQYF. CDR3 bases: TGTGCCAGCAGCTCGGAGGGGCCCTACGAGCAGTACTTC.

This clone appeared many times. This chain joins TRBV12-3 or TRBV12-4 and TRBJ1-6; 7 bases line up with TRBD1. This CDR3 comprises 12 residues. Losses at the gene ends were 5 bases for V and 13 bases for J; bases not matched to a gene: 5. The CDR3 is CASSNRGGPLHF. Written as DNA, the CDR3 is TGTGCCAGCAGTAACAGGGGCGGGCCCCTCCACTTT.

This rearrangement joins TRBV7-2 to TRBJ2-7; 7 bases are a match to TRBD2. CDR1 SGHTA and CDR2 FQGNSA come from the germline V gene. Unmatched junction bases numbered 7, after V lost 5 bases and J lost 6 bases. This CDR3 comprises 13 residues. The CDR3 region is CASSPVGGLEQYF. CDR3 DNA sequence: TGTGCCAGCAGCCCAGTGGGAGGGCTCGAGCAGTACTTC.

The genes are TRBV27 and TRBJ2-5; 8 nucleotides match TRBD2. CDR1 and CDR2 (germline): MNHEY, SMNVEV (reference sequence). CDR3 length: 15 residues. After removal of 6 bases from V and 3 bases from J, the junction contained 9 bases not matched to a gene. The chain's CDR3 is CASRPVAGSEETQYF. As DNA, the CDR3 is TGTGCCAGCAGGCCCGTAGCGGGGTCCGAAGAGACCCAGTACTTC.

A note on this clone: The junction departs from the called germline gene at one end, perhaps through a read error. The chain links TRBV6-5 to TRBJ1-1, with D unresolved. The CDR3 runs 12 residues. Germline V gene data show CDR1 as MNHEY and CDR2 as SVGAGI. CDR3 protein: CASSYLNSEAFF. CDR3 DNA: TGTGCCAGCAGTTACTTGAACTCTGAAGCTTTCTTT.